The TCR beta chain under discussion was sequenced for a study of molecular identifiers for immune sequencing clone quantification. This CDR3 contains 16 residues. V lost 0 bases to trimming and J lost 5 bases, with 13 bases between them. CDR1 is SNHLY, CDR2 FYNNEI, per germline. This clonotype was counted many times. TCRdb used MiXCR to reprocess the PCR reads, holding one entry per CDR3 protein. The sample contains over 600,000 distinct CDR3 sequences, around 20% of which appear only once. As CD8+CD4-CCR7+CD45RA+ cells, naive CD8 T cells were sorted. The sequenced sample consisted of naive CD8+ T cells from blood, with Jurkat cell RNA spiked in. This sample's subset: FACS-sorted CD8+CD4-CCR7+CD45RA+ naive T cells. The chain is built from TRBV2 and TRBJ2-2, with D possibly matching TRBD2 (6 bases). The TCR originated in a human donor in good health. Some libraries in this study had Jurkat cell RNA spiked in. In DNA form, the CDR3 reads TGTGCCAGCAGTGAAGCGGAGGACTACCCGACCGGGGAGCTGTTTTTT. Protein sequence: CASSEAEDYPTGELFF.